The entry below describes one TCR beta chain. The antigen is not known. This record belongs to a study of identical twins. Regarding the study as a whole: Low generation probability was overrepresented in out-of-frame alpha sequences shared by twins. Potential partial confounding of zero-insertion analyses by invariant MAIT and iNKT cells was noted. Donors were not followed over many years; analysis was cross-sectional.

The V end lost 6 bases, the J end lost 5 bases, and 16 bases lay between the germline ends. This CDR3 is built from 14 residues. Germline CDR1 reads SGHTA; CDR2 reads FQGNSA. A universal primer site was added by template switching, and unique molecular identifiers were carried by the cDNA. TCRdb analysed the 5' RACE reads with MiXCR anew, one entry per CDR3 protein. The sample lists 1.5 million to 2 million distinct CDR3 sequences, about 31% occurring once. The sample taken for sequencing was cord blood. The J gene is TRBJ2-5, the V gene TRBV7-2; weak D call: TRBD2 (7 bases). This sequence originates from a newborn girl in good health. The CDR3 protein is CASSRGGAEETQYF. The CDR3 DNA reads as TGTGCCAGCAGTAGGGGGGGCGCCGAGGAGACCCAGTACTTC.